These T cell receptor beta chains were read from a single sample in a study of T cell changes during pregnancy in multiple sclerosis. Profiled with immunoSEQ multiplex PCR; TCRdb holds only in-frame clones, not every one. The sample carries 100,000 to 130,000 clones, under 95% recorded once. The source was peripheral blood, collected in the third trimester of pregnancy. The receptors here all came from a female donor in good health, enrolled as a control in a pregnancy study. Both conserved end residues are part of each CDR3. A D gene is named only where the DNA matches it firmly. Size tells how often a clone was seen (once, few, many) or the class of an expanded clone, and some rows leave it out.

D gene	V gene	J gene	clone size	CDR3 DNA	CDR3 protein
NA	TRBV11-2	TRBJ2-1	NA	TGTGCCAGCAGCTTGGGTAGCGACGTGGGTGAGCAGTTCTTC	CASSLGSDVGEQFF
NA	TRBV6-1	TRBJ1-5	NA	TGTGCCTGCGCACAAATGCGGGATCAGCCCCAGCATTTT	CACAQMRDQPQHF
NA	TRBV19	TRBJ1-2	NA	TGTGCCAGTAGTAACAGGGTGGACTATGGCTACACCTTC	CASSNRVDYGYTF
NA	TRBV7-2	TRBJ1-5	NA	TGTGCCAGCAGCTTAGACGGTAATCAGCCCCAGCATTTT	CASSLDGNQPQHF
TRBD1	TRBV7-3	TRBJ1-2	NA	TGTGCCAGCAGCTTCAACAGGGGCGGTGGCTACACCTTC	CASSFNRGGGYTF
NA	TRBV25-1	TRBJ1-5	NA	TGTGCCAGCAGTGGCTTTGGGCCCGGGGGCAATCAGCCCCAGCATTTT	CASSGFGPGGNQPQHF
TRBD2	TRBV5-4	TRBJ2-1	once	TGTGCCAGCAGCCAGGGACTAGCGGGAGATGAGCAGTTCTTC	CASSQGLAGDEQFF
NA	TRBV5-1	TRBJ1-2	few	TGCGCCAGCAGCATGATGCAGGATAACTATGGCTACACCTTC	CASSMMQDNYGYTF
NA	TRBV7-2	TRBJ2-7	NA	TGTGCCAGCAGCTTCCGGACACTCGCCTACGAGCAGTACTTC	CASSFRTLAYEQYF
NA	TRBV11-2	TRBJ1-1	NA	TGTGCCAGCAGCCCGCGCCGAAACACTGAAGCTTTCTTT	CASSPRRNTEAFF
NA	TRBV5-1	TRBJ1-1	NA	TGCGCCAGCAGCTTGGGGGCTAGGGGCAGGGGGAACACTGAAGCTTTCTTT	CASSLGARGRGNTEAFF
TRBD1	TRBV6-5	TRBJ1-2	NA	TGTGCCAGCAGTTCGCCGACAGGGGCCATTGGCTACACCTTC	CASSSPTGAIGYTF
NA	TRBV28	TRBJ1-4	NA	TGTGCCAGCAAACGGACTAATGAAAAACTGTTTTTT	CASKRTNEKLFF
TRBD2	TRBV2	TRBJ2-1	once	TGTGCCAGCATAAGGGCGGGGGGGCGCCACAATGAGCAGTTCTTC	CASIRAGGRHNEQFF
TRBD2	TRBV4-1	TRBJ2-1	NA	TGCGCCAGCAGCCAGTTTATAGCGGGGGGGCTCTTCAATGAGCAGTTCTTC	CASSQFIAGGLFNEQFF
TRBD1	TRBV9	TRBJ1-5	NA	TGTGCCAGCAGCCCCTCTCAGGGGGCCGGGCAGCCCCAGCATTTT	CASSPSQGAGQPQHF
NA	TRBV7-2	TRBJ1-3	NA	TGTGCCAGCATGCGCGGGGGCAACTCTGGAAACACCATATATTTT	CASMRGGNSGNTIYF
TRBD1	TRBV5-6	TRBJ1-2	NA	TGTGCCAGCAGCTTGCGACAGGGAGCTCTCAACTATGGCTACACCTTC	CASSLRQGALNYGYTF
NA	TRBV13	TRBJ2-3	NA	TGTGCCAGCAGCTTATATTATGGGGCTGGCACAGATACGCAGTATTTT	CASSLYYGAGTDTQYF
TRBD1	TRBV4-3	TRBJ1-1	NA	TGCGCCAGCACCCCGGGACAGGGGGTGCCTGAAGCTTTCTTT	CASTPGQGVPEAFF
TRBD2	TRBV7-2	TRBJ2-7	NA	TGTGCCAGCAGTCCACTAGCGGGCTACTCCTACGAGCAGTACTTC	CASSPLAGYSYEQYF
NA	TRBV29-1	TRBJ1-2	NA	TGCAGCGGGGAGGGGAATTATGGCTACACCTTC	CSGEGNYGYTF
NA	TRBV30	TRBJ1-2	once	TGTGCCTGGAGTCTTGGACAATTAGGCTATGGCTACACCTTC	CAWSLGQLGYGYTF
NA	TRBV11-2	TRBJ2-3	NA	TGTGCCAGCAGCTTTACAGCAGACACAGATACGCAGTATTTT	CASSFTADTDTQYF
TRBD1	TRBV7-3	TRBJ1-1	NA	TGTGCCAGCAGCTCGGGACAGCCGAACACTGAAGCTTTCTTT	CASSSGQPNTEAFF
NA	TRBV12-5	TRBJ2-7	NA	TGTGCTAGTGGTTTGGCTTTGGAGCAGTACTTC	CASGLALEQYF
TRBD2	TRBV11-2	TRBJ2-3	NA	TGTGCCAGCAGCTTAGACAACCTAGCGGGGGTTACGCAGTATTTT	CASSLDNLAGVTQYF
TRBD1	TRBV7-9	TRBJ1-1	NA	TGTGCCAGCAGCCCCCGGACAGGAGGGACGAACCGACTTGAAGCTTTCTTT	CASSPRTGGTNRLEAFF
TRBD1	TRBV2	TRBJ2-7	NA	TGTGCCAGCAAAAGGACAGGGAGCGAGCAGTACTTC	CASKRTGSEQYF
TRBD1	TRBV7-2	TRBJ1-3	NA	TGTGCCAGCAGCTTTACAGGGGGTTCTGGAAACACCATATATTTT	CASSFTGGSGNTIYF
NA	TRBV6-5	TRBJ1-2	few	TGTGCCAGCAGTACCCCAACACGAGGCTACACCTTC	CASSTPTRGYTF
TRBD1	TRBV30	TRBJ1-2	NA	TGTGCCTGGAGCCTGGACAGGGCCCTAACTAACTATGGCTACACCTTC	CAWSLDRALTNYGYTF
NA	TRBV27	TRBJ1-1	NA	TGTGCCAGCAGTTTAAAAGGGAGGAACACTGAAGCTTTCTTT	CASSLKGRNTEAFF
TRBD1	TRBV9	TRBJ1-3	NA	TGTGCCAGCAGCGTAGATGCAGGGGGCTTACTAAACACCATATATTTT	CASSVDAGGLLNTIYF
TRBD1	TRBV30	TRBJ2-7	once	TGTGCCTGGAGGGACAGGGGGCCCTACGAGCAGTACTTC	CAWRDRGPYEQYF
TRBD2	TRBV30	TRBJ2-3	NA	TGTGCCAGCTCCCTCGGGGGGGCAGATACGCAGTATTTT	CASSLGGADTQYF
NA	TRBV5-4	TRBJ1-1	few	TGTGCCAGCAGTTGGGGCCCCAAAGGCGCTGAAGCTTTCTTT	CASSWGPKGAEAFF
TRBD1	TRBV5-1	TRBJ2-7	few	TGCGCCAGCAGCTTGTTAGGGGGCACCTACGAGCAGTACTTC	CASSLLGGTYEQYF
NA	TRBV6-5	TRBJ2-3	NA	TGTGCCAGCAGTTACTCGTCAGGGGTGTCAGATACGCAGTATTTT	CASSYSSGVSDTQYF
NA	TRBV14	TRBJ2-2	NA	TGTGCCAGCAGCCAAGCCCACTATAACACCGGGGAGCTGTTTTTT	CASSQAHYNTGELFF
NA	TRBV14	TRBJ1-1	NA	TGTGCCAGCAGCCAAGGATGGGCGAACACTGAAGCTTTCTTT	CASSQGWANTEAFF
NA	TRBV7-8	TRBJ2-1	NA	TGTGCCAGCAGCGGCTGGACAGTCTCCTACAATGAGCAGTTCTTC	CASSGWTVSYNEQFF
NA	TRBV19	TRBJ1-1	NA	TGTGCCAGTAGTATTGGGGGGAGAGCTGAAGCTTTCTTT	CASSIGGRAEAFF
NA	TRBV27	TRBJ2-2	NA	TGTGCCAGCTTGGACAAGAACACCGGGGAGCTGTTTTTT	CASLDKNTGELFF
NA	TRBV12-5	TRBJ2-7	once	TGTGCTAGTGGCCCCCTGGTCCCCCCCCAACATTACGAGCAGTACTTC	CASGPLVPPQHYEQYF
NA	TRBV11-2	TRBJ2-2	NA	TGTGCCAGCAGCCTCCGGGGGGCCGACACCGGGGAGCTGTTTTTT	CASSLRGADTGELFF
NA	TRBV2	TRBJ1-4	NA	TGTGCCAGCAGTGAACAGGGCACTAATGAAAAACTGTTTTTT	CASSEQGTNEKLFF
NA	TRBV7-2	TRBJ1-2	few	TGTGCCAGCAGCTTAGCAGGGGTTCATGGCTACACCTTC	CASSLAGVHGYTF
NA	TRBV30	TRBJ1-1	NA	TGTGCCTGGACGACAGGACTTGACACTGAAGCTTTCTTT	CAWTTGLDTEAFF
NA	TRBV11-2	TRBJ1-1	NA	TGTGCCAGCAGCTTTACAGGGTCGGACACTGAAGCTTTCTTT	CASSFTGSDTEAFF
TRBD1	TRBV18	TRBJ2-4	NA	TGTGCCAGCTCCAAATCCAGGGGGCAGGTTATAGACATTCAGTACTTC	CASSKSRGQVIDIQYF
TRBD1	TRBV10-3	TRBJ1-1	NA	TGTGCCATCAGTGAGTCTTTTGGGACAGGGAACACTGAAGCTTTCTTT	CAISESFGTGNTEAFF
TRBD1	TRBV6-6	TRBJ1-2	NA	TGTGCCAGCAGTTACGACCCAGGGGGCGCCCATGGCTACACCTTC	CASSYDPGGAHGYTF
NA	TRBV4-2	TRBJ1-3	NA	TGTGCCAGCAGCCAAGTAGCCAGGGAGGCCTCTGGAAACACCATATATTTT	CASSQVAREASGNTIYF
NA	TRBV7-9	TRBJ2-7	NA	TGTGCCAGCAGCTCCGTCCTCTCCGAGCAGTACTTC	CASSSVLSEQYF
NA	TRBV9	TRBJ1-1	few	TGTGCCAGCAGCGTAGCTCTCGTGAACACTGAAGCTTTCTTT	CASSVALVNTEAFF
TRBD2	TRBV19	TRBJ2-1	few	TGTGCCAGTAGTAGGGAGGTTAGCGGGGGGCCTTACAATGAGCAGTTCTTC	CASSREVSGGPYNEQFF
TRBD2	TRBV11-2	TRBJ2-5	NA	TGTGCCAGCGGGCCCTATAGCGGGGGAGGGAAAGAGACCCAGTACTTC	CASGPYSGGGKETQYF
TRBD1	TRBV25-1	TRBJ1-2	NA	TGTGCCAGCAGTGATCCAACAGGGGCCCCCTATGGCTACACCTTC	CASSDPTGAPYGYTF
TRBD1	TRBV9	TRBJ1-2	NA	TGTGCCAGCAGCGCCCCCCAGACAGGGGGGAGCTATGGCTACACCTTC	CASSAPQTGGSYGYTF